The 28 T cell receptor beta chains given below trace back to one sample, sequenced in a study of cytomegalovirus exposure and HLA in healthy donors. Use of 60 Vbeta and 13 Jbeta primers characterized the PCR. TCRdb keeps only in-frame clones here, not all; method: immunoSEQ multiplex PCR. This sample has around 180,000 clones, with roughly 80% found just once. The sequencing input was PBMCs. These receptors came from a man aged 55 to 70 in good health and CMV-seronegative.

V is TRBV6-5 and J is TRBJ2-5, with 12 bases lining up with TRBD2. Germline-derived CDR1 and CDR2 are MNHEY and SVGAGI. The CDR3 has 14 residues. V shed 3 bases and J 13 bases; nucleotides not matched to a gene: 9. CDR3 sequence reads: CASSYTELAGGRYF. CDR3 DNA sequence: TGTGCCAGCAGTTATACAGAACTAGCGGGAGGAAGGTACTTC.

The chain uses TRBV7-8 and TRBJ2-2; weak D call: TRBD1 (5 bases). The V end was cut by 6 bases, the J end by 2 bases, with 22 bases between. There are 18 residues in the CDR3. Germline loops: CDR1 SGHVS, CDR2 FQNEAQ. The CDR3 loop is CASSPRPLDRINTGELFF. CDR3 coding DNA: TGTGCCAGCAGTCCACGGCCCCTAGACAGAATCAACACCGGGGAGCTGTTTTTT.

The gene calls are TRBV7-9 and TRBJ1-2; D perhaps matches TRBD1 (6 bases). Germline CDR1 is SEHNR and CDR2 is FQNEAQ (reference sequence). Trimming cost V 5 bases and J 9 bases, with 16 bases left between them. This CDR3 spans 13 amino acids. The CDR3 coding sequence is TGTGCCAGCAGCGCGGGTCGAGGGGGAAGCTACACCTTC. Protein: CASSAGRGGSYTF.

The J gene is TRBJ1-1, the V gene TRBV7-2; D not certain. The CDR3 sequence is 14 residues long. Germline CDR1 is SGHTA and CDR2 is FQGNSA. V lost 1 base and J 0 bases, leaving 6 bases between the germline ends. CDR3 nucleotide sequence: TGTGCCAGCAGCTTAGGAGGTATGAACACTGAAGCTTTCTTT. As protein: CASSLGGMNTEAFF.

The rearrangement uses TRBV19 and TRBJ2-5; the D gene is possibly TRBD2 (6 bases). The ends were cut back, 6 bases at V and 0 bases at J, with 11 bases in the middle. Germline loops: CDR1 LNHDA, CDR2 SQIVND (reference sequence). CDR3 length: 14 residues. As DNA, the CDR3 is TGTGCCAGTAGCGGACTAAGTAACCAAGAGACCCAGTACTTC. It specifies CASSGLSNQETQYF.

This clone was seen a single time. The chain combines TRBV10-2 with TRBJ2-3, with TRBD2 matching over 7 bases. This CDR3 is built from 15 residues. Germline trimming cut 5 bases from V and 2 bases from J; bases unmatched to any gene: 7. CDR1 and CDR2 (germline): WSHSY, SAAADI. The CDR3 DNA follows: TGCGCCAGCAGTAGAAGCGGGGCCGACACAGATACGCAGTATTTT. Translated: CASSRSGADTDTQYF.

CDR3 sequence (DNA): TGTGCCAGCAGTTTATCAGCGTCAGGGGGCCCCCTAGGGCAGTACTTC. This gives the protein CASSLSASGGPLGQYF. The J gene is TRBJ2-7, the V gene TRBV27; TRBD1 matches 8 bases. The V gene end was trimmed by 0 bases and the J gene end by 9 bases; junction bases not matched to a gene: 13. From germline, CDR1 is MNHEY and CDR2 SMNVEV (reference sequence). The CDR3 is 16 residues long.

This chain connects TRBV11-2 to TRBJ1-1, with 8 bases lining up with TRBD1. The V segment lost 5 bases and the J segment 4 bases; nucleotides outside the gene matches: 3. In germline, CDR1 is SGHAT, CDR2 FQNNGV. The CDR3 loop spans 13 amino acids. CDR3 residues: CASSKQGGTEAFF. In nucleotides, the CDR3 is TGTGCCAGCAGCAAACAGGGGGGCACTGAAGCTTTCTTT.

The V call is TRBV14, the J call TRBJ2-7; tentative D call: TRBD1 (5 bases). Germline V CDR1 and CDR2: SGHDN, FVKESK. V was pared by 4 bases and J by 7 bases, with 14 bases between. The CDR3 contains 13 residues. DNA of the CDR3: TGTGCCAGCAGCCTTTGGACACGAAGTGAGCAGTACTTC. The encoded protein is CASSLWTRSEQYF.

The CDR3 loop is CASSGGLADNEQFF. The CDR3 DNA follows: TGTGCCAGCAGCGGGGGACTAGCGGACAATGAGCAGTTCTTC. The chain combines TRBV9 with TRBJ2-1; 11 bases line up with TRBD2. Germline CDR1 SGDLS, CDR2 YYNGEE. The V segment lost 3 bases and the J segment 5 bases; nucleotides outside the gene matches: 1. This CDR3 has 14 amino acids.

The CDR3 here is CANTGDGANVLTF. The CDR3 DNA reads as TGTGCCAACACAGGGGATGGGGCCAACGTCCTGACTTTC. J is TRBJ2-6 and V is TRBV2; TRBD1 agrees at 7 bases. CDR3 length equals 13 residues. J was trimmed by 3 bases and V by 10 bases; bases with no gene match: 3. CDR1 and CDR2 from the germline V gene are SNHLY and FYNNEI.

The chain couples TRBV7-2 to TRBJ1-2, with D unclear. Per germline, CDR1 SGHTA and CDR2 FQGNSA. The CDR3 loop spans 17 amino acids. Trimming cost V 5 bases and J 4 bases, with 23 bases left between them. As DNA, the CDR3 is TGTGCCAGCAGCCCAGCCCCCCCTCGGCAAGGACTCTATGGCTACACCTTC. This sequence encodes CASSPAPPRQGLYGYTF.

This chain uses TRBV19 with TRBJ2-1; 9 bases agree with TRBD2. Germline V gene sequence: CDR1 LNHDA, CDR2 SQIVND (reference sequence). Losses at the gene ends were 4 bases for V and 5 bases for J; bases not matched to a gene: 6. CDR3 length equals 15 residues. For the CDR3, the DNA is TGTGCCAGTAGTAATCCGGGACTAGCAAACAATGAGCAGTTCTTC. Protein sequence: CASSNPGLANNEQFF.

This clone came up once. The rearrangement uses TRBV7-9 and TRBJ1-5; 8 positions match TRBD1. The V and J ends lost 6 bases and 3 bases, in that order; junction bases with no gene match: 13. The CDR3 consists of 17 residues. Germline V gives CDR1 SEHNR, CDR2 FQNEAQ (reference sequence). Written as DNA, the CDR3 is TGTGCCAGCAGATCACACCCGGGACAGGCGAACAATCAGCCCCAGCATTTT. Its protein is CASRSHPGQANNQPQHF.

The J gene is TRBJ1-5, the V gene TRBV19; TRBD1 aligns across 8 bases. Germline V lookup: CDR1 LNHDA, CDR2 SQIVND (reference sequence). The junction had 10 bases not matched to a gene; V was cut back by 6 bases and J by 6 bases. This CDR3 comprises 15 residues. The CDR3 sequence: CASRRQGAGSQPQHF. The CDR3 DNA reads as TGTGCCAGTAGACGTCAGGGGGCCGGTAGTCAGCCCCAGCATTTT. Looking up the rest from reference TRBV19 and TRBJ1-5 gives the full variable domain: DGGITQSPKYLFRKEGQNVTLSCEQNLNHDAMYWYRQDPGQGLRLIYYSQIVNDFQKGDIAEGYSVSREKKESFPLTVTSAQKNPTAFYLCASRRQGAGSQPQHFGDGTRLSIL.

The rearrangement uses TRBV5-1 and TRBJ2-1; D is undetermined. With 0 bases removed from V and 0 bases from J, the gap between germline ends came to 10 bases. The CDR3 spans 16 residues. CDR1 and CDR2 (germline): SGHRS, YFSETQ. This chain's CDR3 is CASSLGGGSSYNEQFF. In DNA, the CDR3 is TGCGCCAGCAGCTTGGGTGGCGGCAGCTCCTACAATGAGCAGTTCTTC.

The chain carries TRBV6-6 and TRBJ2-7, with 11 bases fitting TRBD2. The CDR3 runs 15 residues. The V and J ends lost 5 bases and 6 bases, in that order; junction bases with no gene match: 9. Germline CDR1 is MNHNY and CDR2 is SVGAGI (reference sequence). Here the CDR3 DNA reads TGTGCCAGCAGTCGGAAGACTAGCGGGAACTGCGAGCAGTACTTC. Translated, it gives CASSRKTSGNCEQYF.

For the CDR3, the DNA is TGTGCCAGCATGAGCGGGACCAGCTCCTACAATGAGCAGTTCTTC. Protein sequence: CASMSGTSSYNEQFF. The chain uses TRBV27 and TRBJ2-1, with 7 positions matching TRBD2. This CDR3 comprises 15 residues. The trim removed 7 bases at V and 0 bases at J, leaving 6 bases unmatched. The germline V gene encodes CDR1 MNHEY and CDR2 SMNVEV (reference sequence).

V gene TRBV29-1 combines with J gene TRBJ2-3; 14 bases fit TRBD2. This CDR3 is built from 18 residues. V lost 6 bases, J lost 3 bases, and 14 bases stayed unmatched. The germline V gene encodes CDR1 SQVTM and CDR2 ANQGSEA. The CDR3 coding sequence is TGCAGCGTGGCAGGGACTAGCGGGAGAAATTTAAGGACAGATACGCAGTATTTT. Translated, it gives CSVAGTSGRNLRTDTQYF.

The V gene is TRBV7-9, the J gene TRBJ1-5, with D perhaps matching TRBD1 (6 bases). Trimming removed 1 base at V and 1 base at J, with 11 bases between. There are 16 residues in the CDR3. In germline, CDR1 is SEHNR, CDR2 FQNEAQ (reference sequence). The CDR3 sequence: CASSLGGGESNQPQHF. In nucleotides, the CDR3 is TGTGCCAGCAGCTTAGGAGGGGGGGAGAGCAATCAGCCCCAGCATTTT.

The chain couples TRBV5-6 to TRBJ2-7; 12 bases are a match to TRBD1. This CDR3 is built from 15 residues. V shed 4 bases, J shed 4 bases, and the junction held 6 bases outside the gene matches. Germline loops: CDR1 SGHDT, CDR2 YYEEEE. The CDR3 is CASSPGTGGAYEQYF. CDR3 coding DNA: TGTGCCAGCAGCCCTGGGACAGGGGGCGCGTACGAGCAGTACTTC.

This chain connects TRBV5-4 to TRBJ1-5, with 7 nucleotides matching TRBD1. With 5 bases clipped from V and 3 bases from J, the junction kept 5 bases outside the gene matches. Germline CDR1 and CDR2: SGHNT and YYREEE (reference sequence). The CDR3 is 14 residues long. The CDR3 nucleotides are TGTGCCAGCAGAGAGGACAGGAACAATCAGCCCCAGCATTTT. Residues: CASREDRNNQPQHF.

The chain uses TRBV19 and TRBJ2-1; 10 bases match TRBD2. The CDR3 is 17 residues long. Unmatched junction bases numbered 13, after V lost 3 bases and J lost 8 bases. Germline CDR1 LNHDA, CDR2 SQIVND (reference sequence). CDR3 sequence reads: CASSIKAESGGAYEQFF. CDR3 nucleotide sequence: TGTGCCAGTAGTATCAAGGCGGAAAGCGGGGGGGCCTATGAGCAGTTCTTC. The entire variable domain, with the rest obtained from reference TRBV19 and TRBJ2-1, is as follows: DGGITQSPKYLFRKEGQNVTLSCEQNLNHDAMYWYRQDPGQGLRLIYYSQIVNDFQKGDIAEGYSVSREKKESFPLTVTSAQKNPTAFYLCASSIKAESGGAYEQFFGPGTRLTVL.

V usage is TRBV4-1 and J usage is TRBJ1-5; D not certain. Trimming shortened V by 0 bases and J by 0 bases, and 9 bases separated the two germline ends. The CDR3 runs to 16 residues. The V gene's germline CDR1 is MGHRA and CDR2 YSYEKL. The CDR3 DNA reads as TGCGCCAGCAGCCAAGAGGGCAGTTATAGCAATCAGCCCCAGCATTTT. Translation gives CASSQEGSYSNQPQHF.

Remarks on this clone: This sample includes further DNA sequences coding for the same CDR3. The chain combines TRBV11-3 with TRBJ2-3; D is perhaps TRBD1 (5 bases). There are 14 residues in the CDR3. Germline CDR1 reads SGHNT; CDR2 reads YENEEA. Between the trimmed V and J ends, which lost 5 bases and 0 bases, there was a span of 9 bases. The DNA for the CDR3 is TGTGCCAGCAGCCTTGGGGCTAGCACAGATACGCAGTATTTT. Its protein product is CASSLGASTDTQYF.

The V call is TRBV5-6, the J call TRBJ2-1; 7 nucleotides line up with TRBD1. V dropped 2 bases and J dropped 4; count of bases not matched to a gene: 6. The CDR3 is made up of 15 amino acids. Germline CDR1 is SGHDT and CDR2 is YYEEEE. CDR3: CASSFSDRVYNEQFF. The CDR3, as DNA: TGTGCCAGCAGCTTCTCTGACAGGGTGTACAATGAGCAGTTCTTC.

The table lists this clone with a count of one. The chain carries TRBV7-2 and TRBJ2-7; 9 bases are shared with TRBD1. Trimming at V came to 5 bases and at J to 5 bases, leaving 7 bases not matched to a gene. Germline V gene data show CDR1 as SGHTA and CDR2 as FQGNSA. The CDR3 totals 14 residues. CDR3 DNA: TGTGCCAGCAGCCCGGACAGGGGAAGCCACGAGCAGTACTTC. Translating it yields CASSPDRGSHEQYF.

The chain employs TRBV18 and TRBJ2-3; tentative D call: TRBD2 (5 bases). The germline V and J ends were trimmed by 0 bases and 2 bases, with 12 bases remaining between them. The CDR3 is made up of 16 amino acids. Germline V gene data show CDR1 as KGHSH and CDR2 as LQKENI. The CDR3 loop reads CASSPPAASPTDTQYF. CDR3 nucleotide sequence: TGTGCCAGCTCACCACCCGCGGCTAGCCCCACAGATACGCAGTATTTT.